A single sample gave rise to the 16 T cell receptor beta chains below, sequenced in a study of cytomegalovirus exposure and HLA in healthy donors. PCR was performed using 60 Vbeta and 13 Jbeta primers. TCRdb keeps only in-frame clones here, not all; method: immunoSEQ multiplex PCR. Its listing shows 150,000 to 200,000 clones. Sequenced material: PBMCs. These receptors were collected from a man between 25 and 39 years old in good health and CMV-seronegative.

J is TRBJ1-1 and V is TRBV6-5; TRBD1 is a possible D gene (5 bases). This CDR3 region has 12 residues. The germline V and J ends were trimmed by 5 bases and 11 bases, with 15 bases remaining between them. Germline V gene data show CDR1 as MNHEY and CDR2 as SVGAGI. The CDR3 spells CASSEVSRVAFF. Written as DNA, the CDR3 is TGTGCCAGCAGTGAAGTATCCAGGGTGGCTTTCTTT.

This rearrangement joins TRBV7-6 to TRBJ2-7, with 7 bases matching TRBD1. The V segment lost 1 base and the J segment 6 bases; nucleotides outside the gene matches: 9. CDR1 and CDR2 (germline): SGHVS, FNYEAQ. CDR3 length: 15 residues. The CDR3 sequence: CASSLGTGTSGEQYF. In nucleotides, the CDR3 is TGTGCCAGCAGCTTAGGGACAGGAACTTCCGGCGAGCAGTACTTC.

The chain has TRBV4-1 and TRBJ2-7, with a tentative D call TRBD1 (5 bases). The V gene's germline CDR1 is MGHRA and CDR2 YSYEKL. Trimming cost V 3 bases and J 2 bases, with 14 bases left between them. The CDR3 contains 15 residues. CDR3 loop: CASSHSGARTYEQYF. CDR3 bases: TGCGCCAGCAGCCACTCTGGGGCGAGGACCTACGAGCAGTACTTC.

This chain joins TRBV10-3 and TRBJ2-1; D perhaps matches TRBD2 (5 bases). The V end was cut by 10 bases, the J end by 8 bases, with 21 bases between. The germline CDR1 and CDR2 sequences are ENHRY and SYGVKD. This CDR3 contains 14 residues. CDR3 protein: CATADSHSGDEQFF. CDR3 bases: TGTGCCACCGCGGACTCCCACTCAGGCGATGAGCAGTTCTTC.

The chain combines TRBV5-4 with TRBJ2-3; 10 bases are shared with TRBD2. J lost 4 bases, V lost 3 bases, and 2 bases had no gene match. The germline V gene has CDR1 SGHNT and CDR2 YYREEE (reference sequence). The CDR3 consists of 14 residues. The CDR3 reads CASSSAGGPDTQYF. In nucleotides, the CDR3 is TGTGCCAGCAGCTCAGCGGGAGGGCCAGATACGCAGTATTTT.

CDR3 in DNA: TGTGCCAGCAGCTTGTCCAGTCTTAATCAGCCCCAGCATTTT. It codes for CASSLSSLNQPQHF. The chain carries TRBV5-6 and TRBJ1-5; D not certain. The CDR3 is made up of 14 amino acids. Germline V CDR1 and CDR2: SGHDT, YYEEEE. Trimming cost V 1 base and J 4 bases, with 9 bases left between them.

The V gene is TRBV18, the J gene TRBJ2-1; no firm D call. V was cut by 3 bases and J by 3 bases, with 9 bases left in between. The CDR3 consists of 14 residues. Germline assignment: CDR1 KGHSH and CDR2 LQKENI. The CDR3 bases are TGTGCCAGCTCACCCCAAGCCGACTACAATGAGCAGTTCTTC. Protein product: CASSPQADYNEQFF.

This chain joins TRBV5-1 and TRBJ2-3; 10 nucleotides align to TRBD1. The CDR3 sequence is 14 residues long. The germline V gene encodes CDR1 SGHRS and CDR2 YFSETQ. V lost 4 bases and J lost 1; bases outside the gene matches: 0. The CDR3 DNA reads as TGCGCCAGCAGCGGGACAGGGGGCACAGATACGCAGTATTTT. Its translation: CASSGTGGTDTQYF.

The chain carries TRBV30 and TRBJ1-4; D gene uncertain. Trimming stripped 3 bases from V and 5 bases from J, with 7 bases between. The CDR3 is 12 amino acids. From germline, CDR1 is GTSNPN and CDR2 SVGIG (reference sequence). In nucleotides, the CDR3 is TGTGCCTGGAGCCTCCAGAATGAAAAACTGTTTTTT. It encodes CAWSLQNEKLFF.

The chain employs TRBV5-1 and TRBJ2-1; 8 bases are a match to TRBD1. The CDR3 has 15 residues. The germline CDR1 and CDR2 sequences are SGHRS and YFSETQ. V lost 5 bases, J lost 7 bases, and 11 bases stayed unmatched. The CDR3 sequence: CASRPRQGTRNEQFF. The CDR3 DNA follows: TGCGCCAGCAGACCTAGACAGGGGACGAGGAATGAGCAGTTCTTC.

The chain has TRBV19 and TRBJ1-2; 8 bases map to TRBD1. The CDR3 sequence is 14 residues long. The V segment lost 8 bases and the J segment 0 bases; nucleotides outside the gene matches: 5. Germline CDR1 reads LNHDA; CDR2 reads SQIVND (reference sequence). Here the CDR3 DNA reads TGTGCCAGTTCAGGGGGCTCCGCTAACTATGGCTACACCTTC. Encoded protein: CASSGGSANYGYTF.

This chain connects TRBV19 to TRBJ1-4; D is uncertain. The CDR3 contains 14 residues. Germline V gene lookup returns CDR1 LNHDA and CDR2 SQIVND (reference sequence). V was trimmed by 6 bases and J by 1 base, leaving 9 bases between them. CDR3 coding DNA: TGTGCCAGTAGCCGCGGGAGAACTAATGAAAAACTGTTTTTT. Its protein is CASSRGRTNEKLFF.

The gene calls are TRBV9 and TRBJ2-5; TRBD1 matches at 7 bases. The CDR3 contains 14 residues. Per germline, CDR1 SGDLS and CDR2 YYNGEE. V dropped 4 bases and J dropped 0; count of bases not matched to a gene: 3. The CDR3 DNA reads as TGTGCCAGCAGCCCAGGGGGAAACCAAGAGACCCAGTACTTC. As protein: CASSPGGNQETQYF.

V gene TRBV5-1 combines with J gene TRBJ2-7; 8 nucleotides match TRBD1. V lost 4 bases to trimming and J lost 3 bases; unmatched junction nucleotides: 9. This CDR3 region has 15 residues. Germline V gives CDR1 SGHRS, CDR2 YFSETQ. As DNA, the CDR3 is TGCGCCAGCAGCCCAGGGGGCACCAGCGGCTACGAGCAGTACTTC. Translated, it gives CASSPGGTSGYEQYF.

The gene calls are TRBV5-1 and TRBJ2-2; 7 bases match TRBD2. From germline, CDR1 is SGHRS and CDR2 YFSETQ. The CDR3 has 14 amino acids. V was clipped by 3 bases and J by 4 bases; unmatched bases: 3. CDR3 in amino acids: CASSWTSPTGELFF. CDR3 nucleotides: TGCGCCAGCAGCTGGACTAGTCCCACCGGGGAGCTGTTTTTT.

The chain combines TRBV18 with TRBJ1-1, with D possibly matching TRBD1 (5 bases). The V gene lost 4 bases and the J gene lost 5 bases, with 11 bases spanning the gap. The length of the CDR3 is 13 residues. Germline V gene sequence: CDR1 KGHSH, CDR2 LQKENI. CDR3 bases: TGTGCCAGCTCACTTGGGGAGGGGACTGAAGCTTTCTTT. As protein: CASSLGEGTEAFF.